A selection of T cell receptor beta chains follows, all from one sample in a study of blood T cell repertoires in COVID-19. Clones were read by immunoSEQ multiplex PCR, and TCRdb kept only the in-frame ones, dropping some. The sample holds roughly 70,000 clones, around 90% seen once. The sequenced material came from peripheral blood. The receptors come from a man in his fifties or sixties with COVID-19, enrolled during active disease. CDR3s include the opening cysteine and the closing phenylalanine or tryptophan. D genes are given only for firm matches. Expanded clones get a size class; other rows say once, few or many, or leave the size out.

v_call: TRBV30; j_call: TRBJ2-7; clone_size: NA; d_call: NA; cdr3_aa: CAWSGGENYEQYF; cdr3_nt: TGTGCCTGGAGTGGGGGGGAAAACTACGAGCAGTACTTC
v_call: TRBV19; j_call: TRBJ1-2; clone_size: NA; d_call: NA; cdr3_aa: CASSIHKSGYTF; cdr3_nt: TGTGCCAGTAGTATTCACAAGTCTGGCTACACCTTC
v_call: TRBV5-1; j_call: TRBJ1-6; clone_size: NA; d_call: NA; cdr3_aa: CASSLGAGNGSPLHF; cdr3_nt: TGCGCCAGCAGCTTAGGAGCGGGCAACGGATCACCCCTCCACTTT
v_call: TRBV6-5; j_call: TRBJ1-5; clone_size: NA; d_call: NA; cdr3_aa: CASSPDSYSNQPQHF; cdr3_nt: TGTGCCAGCAGTCCGGACAGTTATAGCAATCAGCCCCAGCATTTT
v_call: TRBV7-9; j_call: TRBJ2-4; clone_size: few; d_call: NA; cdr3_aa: CASSLGAGIAKNIQYF; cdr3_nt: TGTGCCAGCAGCTTAGGGGCAGGAATAGCCAAAAACATTCAGTACTTC
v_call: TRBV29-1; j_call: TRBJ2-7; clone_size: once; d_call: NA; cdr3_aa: CSAALLDSLYF; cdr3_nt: TGCAGCGCCGCACTATTGGACAGCTTGTACTTC
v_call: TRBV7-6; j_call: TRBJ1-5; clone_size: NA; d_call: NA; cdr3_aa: CASSQYPPAAGGYQPQHF; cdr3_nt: TGTGCCAGCAGCCAATACCCCCCCGCCGCCGGAGGATATCAGCCCCAGCATTTT
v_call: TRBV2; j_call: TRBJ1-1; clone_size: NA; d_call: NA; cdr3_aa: CASRPELNTEAFF; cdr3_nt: TGTGCCAGCAGACCGGAGCTGAACACTGAAGCTTTCTTT
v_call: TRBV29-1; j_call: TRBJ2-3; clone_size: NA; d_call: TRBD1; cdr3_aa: CSVSGQATDTQYF; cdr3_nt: TGCAGCGTCTCGGGACAGGCCACAGATACGCAGTATTTT
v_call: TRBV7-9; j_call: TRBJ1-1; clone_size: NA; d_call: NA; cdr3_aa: CASSLGQGTNTEAFF; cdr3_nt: TGTGCCAGCAGCTTAGGGCAGGGAACGAACACTGAAGCTTTCTTT
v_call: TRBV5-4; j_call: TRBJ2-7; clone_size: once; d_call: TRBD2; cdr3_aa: CASSPSAGGRAYEQYF; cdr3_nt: TGTGCCAGCAGCCCGTCGGCGGGGGGGCGCGCTTACGAGCAGTACTTC
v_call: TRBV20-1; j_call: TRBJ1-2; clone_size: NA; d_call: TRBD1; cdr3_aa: CSASGTVNYGYTF; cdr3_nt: TGCAGTGCTAGTGGGACAGTCAACTATGGCTACACCTTC
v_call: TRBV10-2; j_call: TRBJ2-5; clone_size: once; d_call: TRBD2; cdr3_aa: CASSEGGLAGVETQYF; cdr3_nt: TGCGCCAGCAGTGAGGGGGGGCTAGCGGGAGTAGAGACCCAGTACTTC
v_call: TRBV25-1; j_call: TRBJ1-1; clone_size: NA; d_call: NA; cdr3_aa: CASRLGGGGGTEAFF; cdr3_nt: TGTGCCAGCAGACTAGGGGGAGGGGGGGGCACTGAAGCTTTCTTT
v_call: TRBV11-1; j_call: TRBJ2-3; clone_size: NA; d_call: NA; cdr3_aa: CASSRGAGLHTDTQYF; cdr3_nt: TGTGCCAGCAGTCGAGGGGCGGGACTCCACACAGATACGCAGTATTTT
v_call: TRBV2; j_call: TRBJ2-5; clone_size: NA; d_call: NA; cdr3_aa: CASSLRETQYF; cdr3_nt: TGTGCCAGCAGTCTGAGGGAGACCCAGTACTTC
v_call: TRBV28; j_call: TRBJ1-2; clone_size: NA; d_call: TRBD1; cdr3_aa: CASSPPGAGGLNYGYTF; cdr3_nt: TGTGCCAGCAGTCCCCCTGGGGCAGGGGGGCTTAACTATGGCTACACCTTC
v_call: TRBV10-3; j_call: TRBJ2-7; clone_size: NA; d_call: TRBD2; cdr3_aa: CAISEAGLGGSYEQYF; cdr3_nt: TGTGCCATCAGTGAGGCGGGACTAGGTGGGAGCTACGAGCAGTACTTC
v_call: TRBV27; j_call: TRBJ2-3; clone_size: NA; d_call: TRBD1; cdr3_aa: CATNPETGGGTDTQYF; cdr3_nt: TGTGCCACCAACCCCGAGACAGGGGGCGGCACAGATACGCAGTATTTT
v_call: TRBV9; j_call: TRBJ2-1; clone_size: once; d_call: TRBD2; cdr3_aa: CASSVRAGVNEQFF; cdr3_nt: TGTGCCAGCAGCGTCAGAGCGGGAGTCAATGAGCAGTTCTTC
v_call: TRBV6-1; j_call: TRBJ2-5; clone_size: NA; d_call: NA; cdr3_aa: CASSEDRYQETQYF; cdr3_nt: TGTGCCAGCAGTGAAGACAGGTACCAAGAGACCCAGTACTTC
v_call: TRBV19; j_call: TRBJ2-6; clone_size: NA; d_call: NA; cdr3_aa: CASSIRAEGANVLTF; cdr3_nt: TGTGCCAGTAGTATTCGAGCGGAAGGGGCCAACGTCCTGACTTTC
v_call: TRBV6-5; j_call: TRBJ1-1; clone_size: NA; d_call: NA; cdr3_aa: CETQRTDQAFF; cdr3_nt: TGTGAAACCCAACGGACAGACCAAGCTTTCTTT
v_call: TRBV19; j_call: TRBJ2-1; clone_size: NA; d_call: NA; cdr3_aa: CASSIAQNNEQFF; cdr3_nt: TGTGCCAGTAGTATAGCCCAAAACAATGAGCAGTTCTTC
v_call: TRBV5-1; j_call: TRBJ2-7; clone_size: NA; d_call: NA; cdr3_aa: CASSLEGRFYEQYF; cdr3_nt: TGCGCCAGCAGCTTGGAAGGCAGGTTCTACGAGCAGTACTTC
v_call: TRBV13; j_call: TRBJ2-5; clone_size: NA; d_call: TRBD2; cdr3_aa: CASSSRLAGGSETQYF; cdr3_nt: TGTGCCAGCAGCTCCAGACTAGCGGGAGGATCAGAGACCCAGTACTTC
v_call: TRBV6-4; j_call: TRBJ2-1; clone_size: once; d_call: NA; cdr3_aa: CASSDSEANEQFF; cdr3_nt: TGTGCCAGCAGTGACTCGGAGGCCAATGAGCAGTTCTTC
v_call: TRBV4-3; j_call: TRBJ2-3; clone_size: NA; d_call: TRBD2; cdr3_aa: CASSQDGLAGSSTDTQYF; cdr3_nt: TGCGCCAGCAGCCAAGATGGGCTAGCGGGATCTAGCACAGATACGCAGTATTTT
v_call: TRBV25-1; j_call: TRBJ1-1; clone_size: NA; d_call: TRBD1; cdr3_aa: CASRAPGDRVANTEAFF; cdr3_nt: TGTGCCAGCAGGGCACCGGGGGACAGGGTTGCGAACACTGAAGCTTTCTTT
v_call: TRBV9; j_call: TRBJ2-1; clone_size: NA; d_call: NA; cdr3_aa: CASSVMSSSYNEQFF; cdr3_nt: TGTGCCAGCAGCGTGATGTCCAGCTCCTACAATGAGCAGTTCTTC
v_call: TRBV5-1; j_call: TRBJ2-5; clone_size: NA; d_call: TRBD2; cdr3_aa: CASSLGLAGDGETQYF; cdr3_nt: TGCGCCAGCAGCTTGGGACTAGCGGGAGACGGAGAGACCCAGTACTTC
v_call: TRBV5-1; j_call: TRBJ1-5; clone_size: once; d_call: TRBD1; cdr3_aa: CASSWTGDSNQPQHF; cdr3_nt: TGCGCCAGCAGCTGGACAGGGGATAGCAATCAGCCCCAGCATTTT
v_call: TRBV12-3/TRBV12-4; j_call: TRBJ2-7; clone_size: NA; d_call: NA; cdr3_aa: CASTSSLPYEQYF; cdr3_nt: TGTGCCAGCACCTCCAGTTTACCCTACGAGCAGTACTTC
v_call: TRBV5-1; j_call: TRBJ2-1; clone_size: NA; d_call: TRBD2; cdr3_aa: CASSLVAGGYNEQFF; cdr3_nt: TGCGCCAGCAGCTTGGTAGCGGGGGGTTACAATGAGCAGTTCTTC
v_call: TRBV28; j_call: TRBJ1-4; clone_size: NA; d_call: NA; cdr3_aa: CASSPNEKLFF; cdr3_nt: TGTGCCAGCAGCCCGAATGAAAAACTGTTTTTT
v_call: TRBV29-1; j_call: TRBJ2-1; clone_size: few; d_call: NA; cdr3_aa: CSVEGYRAEDEQFF; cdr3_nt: TGCAGCGTTGAGGGATACAGGGCTGAAGATGAGCAGTTCTTC
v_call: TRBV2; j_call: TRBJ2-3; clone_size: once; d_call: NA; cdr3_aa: CASRLSDTQYF; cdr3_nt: TGTGCCAGCAGACTATCAGATACGCAGTATTTT
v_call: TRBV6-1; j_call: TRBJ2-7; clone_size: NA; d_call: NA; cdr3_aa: CASSEPPSSYEQYF; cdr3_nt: TGTGCCAGCAGTGAACCCCCATCCTCCTACGAGCAGTACTTC
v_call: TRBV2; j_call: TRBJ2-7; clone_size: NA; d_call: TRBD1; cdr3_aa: CASGLGQGANEQYF; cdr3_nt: TGTGCCAGCGGGTTGGGGCAGGGGGCCAACGAGCAGTACTTC
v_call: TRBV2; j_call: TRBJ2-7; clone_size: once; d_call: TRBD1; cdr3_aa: CASRGPGQGSYEQYF; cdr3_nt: TGTGCCAGCAGGGGACCCGGACAGGGAAGCTACGAGCAGTACTTC
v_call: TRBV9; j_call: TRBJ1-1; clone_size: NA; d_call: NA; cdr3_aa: CASSPQGLNTEAFF; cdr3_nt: TGTGCCAGCAGCCCACAGGGTTTGAACACTGAAGCTTTCTTT
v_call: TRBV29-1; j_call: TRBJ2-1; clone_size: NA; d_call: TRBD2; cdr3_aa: CSVGTSGSYEQFF; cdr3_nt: TGCAGCGTTGGGACTAGCGGGAGCTATGAGCAGTTCTTC
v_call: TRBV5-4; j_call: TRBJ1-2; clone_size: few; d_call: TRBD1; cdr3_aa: CASSRTGDYGYTF; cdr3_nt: TGTGCCAGCAGCAGGACAGGGGACTATGGCTACACCTTC
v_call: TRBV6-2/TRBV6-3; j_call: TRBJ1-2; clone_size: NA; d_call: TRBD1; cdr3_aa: CASSSARQGNYGYTF; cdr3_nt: TGTGCCAGCAGTTCAGCCCGACAGGGGAACTATGGCTACACCTTC
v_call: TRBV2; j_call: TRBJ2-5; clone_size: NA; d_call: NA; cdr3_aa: CASRSGETQYF; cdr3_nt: TGTGCCAGCAGGTCCGGGGAGACCCAGTACTTC
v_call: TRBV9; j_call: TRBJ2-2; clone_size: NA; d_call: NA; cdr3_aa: CASSVQGTNTGELFF; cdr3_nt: TGTGCCAGCAGCGTACAGGGCACAAACACCGGGGAGCTGTTTTTT
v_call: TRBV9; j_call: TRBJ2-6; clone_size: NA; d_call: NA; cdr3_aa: CASSVEAGPTGANVLTF; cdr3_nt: TGTGCCAGCAGCGTAGAAGCAGGGCCGACGGGGGCCAACGTCCTGACTTTC
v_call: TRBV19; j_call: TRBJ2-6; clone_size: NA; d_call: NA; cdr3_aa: CASRITHSGANVLTF; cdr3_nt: TGTGCCAGTAGGATCACTCACTCTGGGGCCAACGTCCTGACTTTC
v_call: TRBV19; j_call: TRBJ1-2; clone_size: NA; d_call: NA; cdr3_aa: CASSGRDYGYTF; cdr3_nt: TGTGCCAGTAGTGGGAGAGACTATGGCTACACCTTC
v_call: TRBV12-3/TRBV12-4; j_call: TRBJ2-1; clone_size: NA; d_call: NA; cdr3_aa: CASSLILANEQFF; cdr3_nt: TGTGCCAGCAGTTTAATACTAGCCAATGAGCAGTTCTTC
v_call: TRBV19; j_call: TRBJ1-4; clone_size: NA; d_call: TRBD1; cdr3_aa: CASSIRGSNEKLFF; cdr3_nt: TGTGCCAGTAGTATCAGGGGGTCTAATGAAAAACTGTTTTTT
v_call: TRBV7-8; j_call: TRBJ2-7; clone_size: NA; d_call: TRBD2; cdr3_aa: CASSPSGVSYEQYF; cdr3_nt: TGTGCCAGCAGCCCTAGCGGGGTATCCTACGAGCAGTACTTC
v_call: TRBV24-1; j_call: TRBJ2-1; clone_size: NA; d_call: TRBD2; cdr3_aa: CATSDLGTSGRGSYNEQFF; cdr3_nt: TGTGCCACCAGTGATCTTGGGACTAGCGGGAGAGGGTCCTACAATGAGCAGTTCTTC
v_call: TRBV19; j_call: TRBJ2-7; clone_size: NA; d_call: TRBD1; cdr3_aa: CASSMAGGPYEQYF; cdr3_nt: TGTGCCAGTAGTATGGCAGGGGGCCCCTACGAGCAGTACTTC
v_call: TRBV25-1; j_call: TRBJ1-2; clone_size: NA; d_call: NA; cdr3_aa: CASRGRDYGYTF; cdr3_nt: TGTGCCAGCAGGGGGAGGGACTATGGCTACACCTTC
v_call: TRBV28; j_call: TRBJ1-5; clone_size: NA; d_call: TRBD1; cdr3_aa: CASRGTGVGQPQHF; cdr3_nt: TGTGCCAGCAGAGGAACAGGGGTGGGTCAGCCCCAGCATTTT
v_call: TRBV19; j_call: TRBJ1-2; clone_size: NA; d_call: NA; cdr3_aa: CAGTVEQGNYGYTF; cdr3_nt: TGTGCCGGCACCGTCGAACAGGGTAACTATGGCTACACCTTC
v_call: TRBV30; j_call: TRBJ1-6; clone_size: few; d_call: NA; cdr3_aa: CAWSPGPTAPLHF; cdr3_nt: TGTGCCTGGAGTCCTGGCCCGACAGCACCCCTCCACTTT
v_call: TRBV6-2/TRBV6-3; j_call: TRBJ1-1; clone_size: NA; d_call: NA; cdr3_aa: CASSYIRTTEAFF; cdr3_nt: TGTGCCAGCAGTTATATCAGAACCACTGAAGCTTTCTTT
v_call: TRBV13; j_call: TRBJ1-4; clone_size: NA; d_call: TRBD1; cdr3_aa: CASSRQGVEKLFF; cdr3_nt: TGTGCCAGCAGTCGACAGGGTGTGGAAAAACTGTTTTTT